This T cell receptor beta chain came from a study of spatial heterogeneity in lung cancer. For the study at large: Alpha-chain detections were consistently fewer than beta-chain detections among the sequences. Study conclusions and caveats: Circulating ubiquitous expanded tumor TCRs were observed more frequently at resection than at follow-up.

This clonotype was counted at least ten times. No antigen is known for it. Sample time point: sample taken at primary tumor resection. Whole RNA from tumor, nontumor lung or frozen PBMC was sequenced unsorted. There were 65 or so donors, all of them untreated patients with early-stage non-small cell lung cancer. TCRdb re-called the 5' RACE reads with MiXCR, one entry per CDR3 protein. This sample has 49,000 or so distinct CDR3 sequences; 12% occur once, and the top ten carry approximately 38%. The sequence was collected from a female donor with early-stage non-small cell lung cancer. The sample in question was PBMCs, obtained at surgery.

Here the CDR3 DNA reads TGTGCCAGCAGCTTAGGTACTAGGGGGAGGGGATCCGGCAATGAGCAGTTCTTC. This encodes CASSLGTRGRGSGNEQFF. This sequence joins TRBV11-2 and TRBJ2-1; TRBD2 is a possible D gene (7 bases). Germline V gene data show CDR1 as SGHAT and CDR2 as FQNNGV. The CDR3 has 18 residues. V was clipped by 1 base and J by 6 bases, with 22 bases between them.